The TCR beta chain described here comes from a study of CD8+ T cells in alopecia areata. It was cDNA, reverse transcribed from extracted RNA, that served as the sequencing template. The repertoire was sequenced with immunoSEQ multiplex PCR; TCRdb's copy has only in-frame clones and lacks some. The sample yields about 130,000 clones, approximately 53% seen once. About this clone itself: Its antigen is not identified.

Findings and limits, study-wide: Alphabeta T cells residing in normal skin are also sequenced in scalp samples. Mouse data revealed clearer TCR sharing than patient data did, a gap possibly tied to HLA. More clonal than normal scalp was lesional scalp, particularly alopecia totalis/universalis.

The researchers isolated CD4+ and CD8+ T cells from PBMCs by sorting. Germline V gene sequence: CDR1 LGHNA, CDR2 YNFKEQ. V lost 11 bases, J lost 2 bases, and 16 bases lay in between. The CDR3 runs to 14 residues. The input for sequencing was CD4+ T cells sorted from blood, taken at week 0. This rearrangement joins TRBV4-2 to TRBJ1-3; unclear D gene. The receptor's source is a human donor with alopecia areata. CDR3 protein: CASGENFAGNTIYF. CDR3 nucleotides: TGTGCCTCCGGGGAGAACTTTGCTGGAAACACCATATATTTT.